This entry is about one T cell receptor (beta chain). As yet, its antigen is unknown. The table came from immunoSEQ multiplex PCR; TCRdb's copy has only in-frame clones and leaves some out. This sample yields 50,000 to 65,000 clones, of which about 73% are seen a single time; 2.6% belongs to the top ten. The data belong to a study of memory CD4+ T cells and cytomegalovirus serostatus. Study-wide findings and caveats: Median bootstrapped AUC for CMV status was approximately 0.96 originally, approximately 0.91 US-trained. Of under 200 reported CMV TCRbeta sequences, roughly 67 were found in memory CD4+ repertoires.

Single viable CD3+CD4+CD8-CD45RO+ cells were sorted as the memory CD4+ T cells. Donors' CMV status reflects serum IgG against pp150, pp28, p38, p52. This CDR3 has 13 amino acids. Trimming shortened V by 7 bases and J by 4 bases, and 11 bases separated the two germline ends. CDR1 is MDHEN, CDR2 SYDVKM, per germline. The receptor comes from an adult in good health and CMV-seropositive. The chain joins TRBV28 to TRBJ1-5; perhaps TRBD1 as D (6 bases). The sequenced material came from memory CD4+ T cells from blood. The CDR3 nucleotides are TGTGCCAGCATTACAGGGCCAAATCAGCCCCAGCATTTT. It yields the protein CASITGPNQPQHF.